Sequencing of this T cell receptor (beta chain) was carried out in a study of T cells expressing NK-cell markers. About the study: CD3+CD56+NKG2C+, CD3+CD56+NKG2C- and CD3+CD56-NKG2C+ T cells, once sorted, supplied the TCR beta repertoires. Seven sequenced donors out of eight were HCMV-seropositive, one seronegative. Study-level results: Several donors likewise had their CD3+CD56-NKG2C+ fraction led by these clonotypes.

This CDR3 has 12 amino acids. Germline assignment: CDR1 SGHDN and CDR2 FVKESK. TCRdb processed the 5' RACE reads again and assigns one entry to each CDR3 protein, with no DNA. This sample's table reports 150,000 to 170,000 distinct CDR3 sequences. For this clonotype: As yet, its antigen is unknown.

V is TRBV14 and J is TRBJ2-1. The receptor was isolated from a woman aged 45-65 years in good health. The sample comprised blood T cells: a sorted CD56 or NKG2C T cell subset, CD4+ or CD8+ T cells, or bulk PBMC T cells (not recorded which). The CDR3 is CASSPWNNEQFF.